The subject of this entry is one T cell receptor (beta chain). Germline-derived CDR1 and CDR2 are KGHSH and LQKENI. The CDR3 is made up of 14 amino acids. Trimming took 3 bases from V and 0 from J, leaving 6 bases between them. This sample was included in a study of blood T cell repertoires in COVID-19. At the level of the study: Both acute and convalescent COVID-19 samples were obtained from the United States, Italy and Spain.

Under the authors' procedure: Amplification of reference gene primers provided the estimated nucleated cell counts. Clones were read by immunoSEQ multiplex PCR, and TCRdb kept only the in-frame ones, dropping some. That table supplies the V and J calls and clone size; D and trimming were determined from the DNA. The sample has 200,000 to 250,000 clones, 80% to 90% seen once. For recovered donors of Cohort 3, there were two negative PCRs, clearance, or symptom resolution. This TCR was sampled from a woman aged 25 to 39 who had recovered from COVID-19. V usage is TRBV18 and J usage is TRBJ1-3; D is undetermined. The sequenced sample was PBMCs or T cells enriched from blood (not recorded which). The CDR3 is CASSPYRSGNTIYF. CDR3 DNA sequence: TGTGCCAGCTCACCGTATCGCTCTGGAAACACCATATATTTT.